This TCR beta chain was observed in a study of CD8 T cells in Susac syndrome. Study at large: Among the sequenced Susac syndrome patients, 5 or 6 had active disease while eight were in remission. Study observations and caveats: CD8+ clones in Susac expanded most in TEMRA cells and active patients.

Concerning this clonotype: The antigen is undetermined.

CDR3 length: 13 amino acids. Deletions cut 3 bases from V and 5 bases from J, with 10 bases between. The germline CDR1 and CDR2 sequences are MDHEN and SYDVKM. Random hexamers were used to reverse transcribe an amount of about 0.5 to 1 ug RNA. TCRdb re-derived calls from the immunoSEQ multiplex PCR reads in MiXCR, one entry per CDR3 protein. The sample includes roughly 190,000 distinct CDR3 sequences, 85% to 95% of them seen just once. Sequencing was performed on CD8+ T cells from PBMCs. The V and J genes are TRBV28 and TRBJ2-5; a possible D gene is TRBD2 (5 bases). The source of this sequence is a human donor with Susac syndrome. The CDR3 is CASSFEGWETQYF. As DNA, the CDR3 is TGTGCCAGCAGTTTTGAGGGATGGGAGACCCAGTACTTC.